The present TCR beta chain was sequenced within a study of blood T cell repertoires in COVID-19. Measured with immunoSEQ multiplex PCR; TCRdb has only the in-frame clones, and not every one. Of approximately 36,000 clones in the sample, 88% were seen once. Germline CDR1 MNHNY, CDR2 SVGAGI (reference sequence). There are 12 residues in the CDR3. Trimming left V 6 bases short and J 4 bases short, with 7 bases between. The V and J genes are TRBV6-6 and TRBJ1-5; no firm D call. The sequence came from a human donor in a cohort sampled during active COVID-19. The specimen sequenced was peripheral blood. The CDR3 DNA sequence: TGTGCCAGCAGGCCACTAAATCAGCCCCAGCATTTT. Its translation is CASRPLNQPQHF.